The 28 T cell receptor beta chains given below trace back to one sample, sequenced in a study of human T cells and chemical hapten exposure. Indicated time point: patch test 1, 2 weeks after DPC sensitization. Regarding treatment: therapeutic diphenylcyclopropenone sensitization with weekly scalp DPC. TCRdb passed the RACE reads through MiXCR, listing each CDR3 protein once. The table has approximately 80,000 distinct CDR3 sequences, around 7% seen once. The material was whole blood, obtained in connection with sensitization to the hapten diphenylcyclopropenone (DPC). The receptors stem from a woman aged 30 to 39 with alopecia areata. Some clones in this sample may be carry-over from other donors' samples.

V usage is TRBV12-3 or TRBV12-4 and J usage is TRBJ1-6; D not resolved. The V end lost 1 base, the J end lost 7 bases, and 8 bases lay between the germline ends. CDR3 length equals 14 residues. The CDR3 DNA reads TGTGCCAGCAGTTTAGGGGTCGGGAATTCACCCCTCCACTTT. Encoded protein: CASSLGVGNSPLHF.

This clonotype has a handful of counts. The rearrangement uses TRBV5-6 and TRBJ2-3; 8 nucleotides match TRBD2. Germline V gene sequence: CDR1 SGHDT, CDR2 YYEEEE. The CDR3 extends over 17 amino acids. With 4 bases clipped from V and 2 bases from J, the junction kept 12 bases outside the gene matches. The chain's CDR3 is CASSRRVAGMLTDTQYF. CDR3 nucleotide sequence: TGTGCCAGCAGCCGAAGGGTAGCGGGGATGCTCACAGATACGCAGTATTTT.

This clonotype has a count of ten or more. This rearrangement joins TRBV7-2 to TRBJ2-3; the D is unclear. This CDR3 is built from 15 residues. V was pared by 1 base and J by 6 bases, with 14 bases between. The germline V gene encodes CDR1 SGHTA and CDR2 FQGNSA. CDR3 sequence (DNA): TGTGCCAGCAGCTTAGAGGCCCTGCCTTCTGATACGCAGTATTTT. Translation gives CASSLEALPSDTQYF.

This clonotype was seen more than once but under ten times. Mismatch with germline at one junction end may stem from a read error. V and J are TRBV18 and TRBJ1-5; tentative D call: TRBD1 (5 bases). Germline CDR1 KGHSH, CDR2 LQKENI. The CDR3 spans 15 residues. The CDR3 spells CASSPAGLSNQPQNF. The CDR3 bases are TGTGCCAGCTCACCCGCAGGGCTGAGCAATCAGCCCCAGAATTTT.

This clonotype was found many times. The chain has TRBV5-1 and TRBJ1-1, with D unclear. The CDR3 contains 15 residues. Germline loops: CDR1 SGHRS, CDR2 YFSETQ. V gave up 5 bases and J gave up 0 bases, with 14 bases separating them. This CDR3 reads CASRSGSLLNTEAFF. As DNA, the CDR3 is TGCGCCAGCAGATCCGGGTCCCTCCTGAACACTGAAGCTTTCTTT.

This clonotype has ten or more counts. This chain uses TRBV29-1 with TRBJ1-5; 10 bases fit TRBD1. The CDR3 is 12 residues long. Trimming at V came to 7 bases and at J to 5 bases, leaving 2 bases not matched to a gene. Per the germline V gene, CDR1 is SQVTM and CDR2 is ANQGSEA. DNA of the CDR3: TGCAGCGCCGGACAGGGGGATCAGCCCCAGCATTTT. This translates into CSAGQGDQPQHF.

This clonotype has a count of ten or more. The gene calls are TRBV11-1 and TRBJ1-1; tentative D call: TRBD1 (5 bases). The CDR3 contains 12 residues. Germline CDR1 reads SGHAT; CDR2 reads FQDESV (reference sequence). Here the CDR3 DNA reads TGTGCGTCGGGCGGGGGTATGACTGAAGCTTTCTTT. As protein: CASGGGMTEAFF.

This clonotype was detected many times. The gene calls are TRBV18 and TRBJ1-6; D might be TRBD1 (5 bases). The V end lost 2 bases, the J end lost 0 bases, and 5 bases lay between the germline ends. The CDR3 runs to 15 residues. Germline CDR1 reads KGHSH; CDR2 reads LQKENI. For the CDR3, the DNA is TGTGCCAGCTCACCAGGGGGCTCCTATAATTCACCCCTCCACTTT. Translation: CASSPGGSYNSPLHF.

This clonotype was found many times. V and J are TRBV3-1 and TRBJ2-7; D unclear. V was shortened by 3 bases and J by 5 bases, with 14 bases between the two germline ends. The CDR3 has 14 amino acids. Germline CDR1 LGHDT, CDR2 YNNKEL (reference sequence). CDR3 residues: CASSQGGGDHEQYF. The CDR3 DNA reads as TGTGCCAGCAGCCAGGGCGGCGGAGACCACGAGCAGTACTTC.

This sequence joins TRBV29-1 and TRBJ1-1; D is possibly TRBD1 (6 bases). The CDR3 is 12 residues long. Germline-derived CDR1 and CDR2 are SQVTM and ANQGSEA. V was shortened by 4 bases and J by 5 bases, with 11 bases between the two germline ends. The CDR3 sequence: CSVVRQGTEAFF. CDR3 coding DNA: TGCAGCGTTGTGAGGCAGGGGACTGAAGCTTTCTTT.

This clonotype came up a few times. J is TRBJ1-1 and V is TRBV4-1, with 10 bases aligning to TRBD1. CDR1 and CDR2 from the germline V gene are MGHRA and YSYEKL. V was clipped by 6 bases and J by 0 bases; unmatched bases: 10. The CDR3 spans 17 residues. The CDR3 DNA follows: TGCGCCAGCAGTCCCGGGACAGGGGCGATTATGAACACTGAAGCTTTCTTT. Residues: CASSPGTGAIMNTEAFF.

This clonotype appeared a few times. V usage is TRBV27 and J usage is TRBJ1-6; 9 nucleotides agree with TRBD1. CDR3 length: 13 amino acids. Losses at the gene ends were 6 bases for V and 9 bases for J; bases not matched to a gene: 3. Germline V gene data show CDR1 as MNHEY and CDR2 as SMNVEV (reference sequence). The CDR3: CASRPTGGSPLHF. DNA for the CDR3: TGTGCCAGCAGACCGACAGGGGGTTCACCCCTCCACTTT.

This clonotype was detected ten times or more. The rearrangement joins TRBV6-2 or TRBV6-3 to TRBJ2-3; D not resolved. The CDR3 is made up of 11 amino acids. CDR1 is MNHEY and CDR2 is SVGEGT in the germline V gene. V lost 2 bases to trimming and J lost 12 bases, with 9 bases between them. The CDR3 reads CASSYRAQQYF. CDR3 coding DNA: TGTGCCAGCAGTTACAGGGCCCAACAGTATTTT.

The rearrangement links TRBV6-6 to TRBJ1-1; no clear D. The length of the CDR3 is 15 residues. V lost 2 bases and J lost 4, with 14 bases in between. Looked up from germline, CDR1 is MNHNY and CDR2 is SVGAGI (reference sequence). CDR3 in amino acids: CASSYETQLPTEAFF. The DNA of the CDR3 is TGTGCCAGCAGTTACGAGACACAGCTACCCACTGAAGCTTTCTTT.

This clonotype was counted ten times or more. CDR3 DNA sequence: TGTGCCAGCAGGTACCGGTGGGACAGGGGCACAGATACGCAGTATTTT. Protein sequence: CASRYRWDRGTDTQYF. The rearrangement uses TRBV5-6 and TRBJ2-3; 9 nucleotides agree with TRBD1. The ends lost 5 bases at V and 1 base at J; junction bases unmatched: 8. CDR3 length: 16 amino acids. Germline CDR1 is SGHDT and CDR2 is YYEEEE.

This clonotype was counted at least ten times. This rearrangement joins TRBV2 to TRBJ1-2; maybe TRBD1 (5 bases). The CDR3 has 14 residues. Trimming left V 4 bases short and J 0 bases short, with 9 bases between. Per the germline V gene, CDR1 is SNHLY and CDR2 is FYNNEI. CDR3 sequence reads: CASSVSRANYGYTF. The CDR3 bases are TGTGCCAGCAGTGTTTCCAGGGCTAACTATGGCTACACCTTC.

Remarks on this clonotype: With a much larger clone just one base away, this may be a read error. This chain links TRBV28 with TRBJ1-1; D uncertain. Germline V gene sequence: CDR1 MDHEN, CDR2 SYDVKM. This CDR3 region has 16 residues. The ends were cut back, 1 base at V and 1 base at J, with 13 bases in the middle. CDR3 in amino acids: CASSLLFGSGNTEAFF. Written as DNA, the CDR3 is TGTGCCAGCAGTTTATTATTCGGGTCAGGGAACACTGAAGCTTTCTTT.

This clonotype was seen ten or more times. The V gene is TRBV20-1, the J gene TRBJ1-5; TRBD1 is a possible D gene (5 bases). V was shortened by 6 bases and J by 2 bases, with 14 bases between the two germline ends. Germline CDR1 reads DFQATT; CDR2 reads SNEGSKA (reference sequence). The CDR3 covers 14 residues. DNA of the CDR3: TGCAGTGCGAGGGGAGACGGAGGCAATCAGCCCCAGCATTTT. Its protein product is CSARGDGGNQPQHF.

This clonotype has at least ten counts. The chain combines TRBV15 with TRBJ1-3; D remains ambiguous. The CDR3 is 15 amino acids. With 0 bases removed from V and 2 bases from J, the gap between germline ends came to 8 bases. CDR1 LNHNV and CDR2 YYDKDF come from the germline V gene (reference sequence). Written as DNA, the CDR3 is TGTGCCACCAGCAGAGACCGTGACCCTGGAAACACCATATATTTT. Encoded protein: CATSRDRDPGNTIYF.

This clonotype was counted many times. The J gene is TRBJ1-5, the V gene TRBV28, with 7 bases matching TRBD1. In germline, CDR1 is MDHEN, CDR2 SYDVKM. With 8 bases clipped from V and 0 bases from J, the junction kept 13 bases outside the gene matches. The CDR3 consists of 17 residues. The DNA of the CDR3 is TGTGCCAGCCGCAACGGGGTGACAGGGCTTAGCAATCAGCCCCAGCATTTT. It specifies CASRNGVTGLSNQPQHF.

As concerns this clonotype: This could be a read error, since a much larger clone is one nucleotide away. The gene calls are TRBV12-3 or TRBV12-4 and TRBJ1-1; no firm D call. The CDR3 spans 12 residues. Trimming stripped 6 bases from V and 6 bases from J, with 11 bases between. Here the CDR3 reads CASSTATPEAFF. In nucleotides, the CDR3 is TGTGCCAGCAGCACGGCGACTCCTGAAGCTTTCTTT.

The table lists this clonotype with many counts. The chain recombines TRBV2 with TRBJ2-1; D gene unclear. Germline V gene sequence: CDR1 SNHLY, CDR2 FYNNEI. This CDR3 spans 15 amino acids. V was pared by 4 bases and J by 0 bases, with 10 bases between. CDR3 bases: TGTGCCAGCAGTGTTGGCCCCAGCTCCTACAATGAGCAGTTCTTC. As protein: CASSVGPSSYNEQFF.

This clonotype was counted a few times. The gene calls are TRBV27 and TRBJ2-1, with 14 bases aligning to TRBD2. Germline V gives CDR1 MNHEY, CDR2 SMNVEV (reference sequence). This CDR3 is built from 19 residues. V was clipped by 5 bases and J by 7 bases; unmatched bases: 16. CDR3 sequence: CASSPTLTSGGAKGNEQFF. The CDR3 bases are TGTGCCAGCAGTCCCACTTTGACTAGCGGGGGGGCAAAGGGAAATGAGCAGTTCTTC.

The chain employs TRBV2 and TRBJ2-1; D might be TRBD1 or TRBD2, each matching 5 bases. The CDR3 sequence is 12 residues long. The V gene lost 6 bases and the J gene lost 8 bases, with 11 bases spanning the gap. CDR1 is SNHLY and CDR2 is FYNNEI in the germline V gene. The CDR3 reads CASRGRGDEQFF. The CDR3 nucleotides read TGTGCCAGCAGGGGACGTGGAGATGAGCAGTTCTTC.

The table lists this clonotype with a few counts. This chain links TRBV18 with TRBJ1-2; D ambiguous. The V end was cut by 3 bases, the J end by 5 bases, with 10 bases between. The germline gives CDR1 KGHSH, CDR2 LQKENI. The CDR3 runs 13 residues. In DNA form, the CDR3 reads TGTGCCAGCTCACCGGATAGTGCTTATGGCTACACCTTC. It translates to CASSPDSAYGYTF.

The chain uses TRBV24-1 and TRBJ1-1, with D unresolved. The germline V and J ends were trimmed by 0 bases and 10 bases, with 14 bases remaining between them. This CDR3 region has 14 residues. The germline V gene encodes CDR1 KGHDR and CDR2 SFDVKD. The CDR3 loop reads CATSDLRSGSGAFF. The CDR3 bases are TGTGCCACCAGTGATTTGAGGTCAGGATCGGGAGCTTTCTTT.

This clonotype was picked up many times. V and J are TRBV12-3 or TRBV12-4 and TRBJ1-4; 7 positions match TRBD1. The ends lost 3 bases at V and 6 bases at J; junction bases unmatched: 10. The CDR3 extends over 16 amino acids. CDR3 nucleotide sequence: TGTGCCAGCAGTTTCTTGGCATGGGACAGCGATGAAAAACTGTTTTTT. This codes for CASSFLAWDSDEKLFF.

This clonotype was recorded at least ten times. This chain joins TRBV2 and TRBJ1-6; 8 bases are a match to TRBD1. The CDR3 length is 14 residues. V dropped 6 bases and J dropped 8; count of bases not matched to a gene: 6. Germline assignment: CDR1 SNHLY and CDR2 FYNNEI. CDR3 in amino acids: CASRWTGMDSPLHF. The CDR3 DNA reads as TGTGCCAGCAGGTGGACAGGGATGGATTCACCCCTCCACTTT.